The clone carrying this T cell receptor beta chain was counted a few times. This entry comes from a study of T cells in Graves' hyperthyroidism and ophthalmopathy. Per germline, CDR1 MGHRA and CDR2 YSYEKL. The CDR3 contains 15 residues. With 0 bases removed from V and 4 bases from J, the gap between germline ends came to 12 bases. The investigators amplified TCR beta CDR3 regions from RNA transcripts. The study used the HTBI primer set for a first-round RT-PCR of the TCR CDR3. TCRdb analysed the multiplex PCR reads with MiXCR anew, one entry per CDR3 protein. The sample lists about 500,000 distinct CDR3 sequences; approximately 15% were seen once.

The chain links TRBV4-1 to TRBJ1-2; D is undetermined. The sequence came from a woman aged 18-29 years with Graves' hyperthyroidism. Sequenced input: blood. The CDR3 bases are TGCGCCAGCAGCCAAGAAGGTCCAGGAGGCTATGGCTACACCTTC. Encoded protein: CASSQEGPGGYGYTF.